The 27 T cell receptor beta chains below come from one sample, sequenced in a study of T cell responses to AZD1222 COVID-19 vaccine. The repertoire was sequenced with immunoSEQ multiplex PCR; TCRdb's copy has only in-frame clones and lacks some. The sample comprises under 95,000 clones, around 90% of which are singletons, and about 9.9% rests with the top ten. Specimen: peripheral blood, collected 28 days after the second AZD1222 dose. The source is an adult who received the AZD1222 COVID-19 vaccine.

This clone showed up just a few times. This chain connects TRBV19 to TRBJ1-5, with D perhaps TRBD1 (5 bases). Germline V gene lookup returns CDR1 LNHDA and CDR2 SQIVND (reference sequence). This CDR3 region has 13 residues. The V gene lost 1 base and the J gene lost 7 bases, with 8 bases spanning the gap. In DNA, the CDR3 is TGTGCCAGTAGTATAGGCAGGGACCAGCCCCAGCATTTT. Protein: CASSIGRDQPQHF.

The V gene is TRBV4-3, the J gene TRBJ2-1; TRBD2 matches at 13 bases. The CDR3 runs to 17 residues. V lost 0 bases to trimming and J lost 1 base; unmatched junction nucleotides: 0. Germline assignment: CDR1 LGHNA and CDR2 YSLEER. The CDR3 DNA sequence: TGCGCCAGCAGCCAAGAGACTAGCGGGGGGTCCTACAATGAGCAGTTCTTC. Translated: CASSQETSGGSYNEQFF.

The chain employs TRBV12-3 or TRBV12-4 and TRBJ1-5, with D unresolved. The CDR3 has 11 amino acids. Trimming stripped 2 bases from V and 4 bases from J, with 0 bases between. Here the CDR3 DNA reads TGTGCCAGCAGTTTAAATCAGCCCCAGCATTTT. It yields the protein CASSLNQPQHF.

The V gene is TRBV6-5, the J gene TRBJ1-5; D call uncertain. In germline, CDR1 is MNHEY, CDR2 SVGAGI. This CDR3 has 13 residues. V lost 2 bases and J lost 3, with 5 bases in between. The CDR3 loop is CASSYIVNQPQHF. Written as DNA, the CDR3 is TGTGCCAGCAGTTACATCGTCAATCAGCCCCAGCATTTT.

V gene TRBV6-5 combines with J gene TRBJ1-2; D not certain. CDR1 MNHEY and CDR2 SVGAGI come from the germline V gene. The germline V and J ends were trimmed by 7 bases and 8 bases, with 17 bases remaining between them. There are 13 residues in the CDR3. CDR3 sequence: CASNQTVGRGYTF. Here the CDR3 DNA reads TGTGCCAGCAACCAAACCGTGGGAAGGGGCTACACCTTC.

The chain recombines TRBV5-1 with TRBJ1-4; a weak D match, TRBD1 (6 bases). The CDR3 loop spans 13 amino acids. V was cut by 4 bases and J by 5 bases, with 9 bases left in between. Germline V lookup: CDR1 SGHRS, CDR2 YFSETQ. The CDR3 sequence is CASSIQGNEKLFF. The CDR3 DNA reads TGCGCCAGCAGCATACAGGGCAATGAAAAACTGTTTTTT.

The chain uses TRBV5-8 and TRBJ1-6, with 7 nucleotides matching TRBD1. The CDR3 totals 14 residues. Germline assignment: CDR1 SGHTS and CDR2 YDEGEE. V was clipped by 0 bases and J by 10 bases; unmatched bases: 4. DNA of the CDR3: TGTGCCAGCAGCTTGGGACAGGGAGACTCACCCCTCCACTTT. Protein product: CASSLGQGDSPLHF.

The CDR3 nucleotides are TGCGCCAGCAGTAGGGACAGGACGAACACTGAAGCTTTCTTT. Residues: CASSRDRTNTEAFF. The chain is built from TRBV5-1 and TRBJ1-1; 8 bases are a match to TRBD1. V was pared by 5 bases and J by 1 base, with 4 bases of the junction left unmatched. Germline V gene lookup returns CDR1 SGHRS and CDR2 YFSETQ. CDR3 length: 14 amino acids. Filled out from reference TRBV5-1 and TRBJ1-1, the complete variable domain reads KAGVTQTPRYLIKTRGQQVTLSCSPISGHRSVSWYQQTPGQGLQFLFEYFSETQRNKGNFPGRFSGRQFSNSRSEMNVSTLELGDSALYLCASSRDRTNTEAFFGQGTRLTVV.

The genes are TRBV19 and TRBJ2-3; TRBD1 is a possible D gene (6 bases). The CDR3 totals 16 residues. Trimming took 5 bases from V and 0 from J, leaving 15 bases between them. Germline lookup yields CDR1 LNHDA and CDR2 SQIVND (reference sequence). Here the CDR3 DNA reads TGTGCCAGTAGTCGGTCGACAGGTACTAGCACAGATACGCAGTATTTT. Its translation: CASSRSTGTSTDTQYF.

The chain carries TRBV7-2 and TRBJ2-2, with D possibly being TRBD1 or TRBD2 (5 bases each). This CDR3 contains 14 residues. The germline CDR1 and CDR2 sequences are SGHTA and FQGNSA. Trimming stripped 3 bases from V and 5 bases from J, with 10 bases between. CDR3 sequence reads: CASSFREGTGELFF. Written as DNA, the CDR3 is TGTGCCAGCAGCTTTAGAGAGGGGACCGGGGAGCTGTTTTTT.

The CDR3 loop is CASSLWTGVGDTQYF. CDR3 DNA sequence: TGTGCCAGCAGCTTATGGACAGGGGTTGGAGATACGCAGTATTTT. The genes are TRBV7-6 and TRBJ2-3, with 9 bases matching TRBD1. Germline values: CDR1 SGHVS, CDR2 FNYEAQ. CDR3 length: 15 amino acids. Trimming at V came to 2 bases and at J to 5 bases, leaving 5 bases not matched to a gene.

The V and J genes are TRBV15 and TRBJ2-5; possible D gene TRBD1, 5 bases. Germline lookup yields CDR1 LNHNV and CDR2 YYDKDF (reference sequence). This CDR3 has 16 amino acids. V shed 5 bases and J shed 1 base, with 17 bases lying between them. Here the CDR3 reads CATSGSPQAPQETQYF. The CDR3, as DNA: TGTGCCACCAGCGGGTCCCCACAGGCCCCCCAAGAGACCCAGTACTTC.

This clone came up a few times. The CDR3 loop is CASSFGSGGVEQYF. Here the CDR3 DNA reads TGTGCCAGCAGCTTTGGCAGCGGGGGGGTCGAGCAGTACTTC. V and J are TRBV11-3 and TRBJ2-7; 10 bases map to TRBD2. Germline CDR1 and CDR2: SGHNT and YENEEA. V was clipped by 3 bases and J by 6 bases; unmatched bases: 5. This CDR3 is 14 amino acids long.

Note on this clone: At the DNA level, this CDR3 is encoded by other sequences in the same sample as well. J is TRBJ2-5 and V is TRBV18; D ambiguous. Germline V gene lookup returns CDR1 KGHSH and CDR2 LQKENI. The CDR3 has 13 residues. Trimming removed 3 bases from V and 2 bases from J, with 7 bases in between. CDR3 coding DNA: TGTGCCAGCTCACCCGGCGGACAAGAGACCCAGTACTTC. This encodes CASSPGGQETQYF.

The chain uses TRBV4-3 and TRBJ1-1; D is undetermined. V lost 0 bases and J 8 bases, leaving 16 bases between the germline ends. Germline V gives CDR1 LGHNA, CDR2 YSLEER. CDR3 size: 15 residues. The CDR3 region is CASSQDLGPEVEAFF. CDR3 bases: TGCGCCAGCAGCCAAGATCTGGGCCCGGAGGTGGAAGCTTTCTTT.

This clone was recorded a few times. The chain links TRBV18 to TRBJ2-6; D not certain. Germline V gene sequence: CDR1 KGHSH, CDR2 LQKENI. V was clipped by 2 bases and J by 0 bases, with 2 bases between them. The CDR3 is 14 amino acids. The CDR3 DNA follows: TGTGCCAGCTCACCAAACTCTGGGGCCAACGTCCTGACTTTC. This codes for CASSPNSGANVLTF.

The chain employs TRBV7-6 and TRBJ2-5; D unclear. The CDR3 is 14 residues long. Trimming removed 1 base from V and 3 bases from J, with 9 bases in between. CDR1 SGHVS and CDR2 FNYEAQ come from the germline V gene. The CDR3 DNA follows: TGTGCCAGCAGCTTAGGATATCAAAAAGAGACCCAGTACTTC. Amino acid sequence: CASSLGYQKETQYF. Full variable domain (rest looked up from reference TRBV7-6 and TRBJ2-5): GAGVSQSPRYKVTKRGQDVALRCDPISGHVSLYWYRQALGQGPEFLTYFNYEAQQDKSGLPNDRFSAERPEGSISTLTIQRTEQRDSAMYRCASSLGYQKETQYFGPGTRLLVL.

V and J are TRBV3-1 (or the pseudogene TRBV3-2) and TRBJ1-1; no clear D. The germline CDR1 and CDR2 sequences are LGHDT and YNNKEL (reference sequence). This CDR3 is built from 14 residues. Trimming took 1 base from V and 0 from J, leaving 6 bases between them. The CDR3 bases are TGTGCCAGCAGCCAAGGGGGTGTGAACACTGAAGCTTTCTTT. This encodes CASSQGGVNTEAFF.

This chain links TRBV13 with TRBJ2-1; 9 bases are a match to TRBD2. This CDR3 is 19 amino acids long. Per germline, CDR1 PRHDT and CDR2 FYEKMQ (reference sequence). V was clipped by 0 bases and J by 0 bases; unmatched bases: 9. The CDR3 DNA reads TGTGCCAGCAGCTTAGGCGCAGCGGGGGGATACAGCTCCTACAATGAGCAGTTCTTC. This encodes CASSLGAAGGYSSYNEQFF.

The V gene is TRBV18, the J gene TRBJ2-3; D ambiguous. Germline V CDR1 and CDR2: KGHSH, LQKENI. CDR3 length: 14 amino acids. V was cut by 6 bases and J by 0 bases, with 10 bases left in between. The CDR3 spells CASSRSGSTDTQYF. CDR3 nucleotides: TGTGCCAGCTCCCGGTCCGGTAGCACAGATACGCAGTATTTT.

The genes are TRBV6-5 and TRBJ1-1, with unresolved D. The CDR3 covers 14 residues. Germline V gene lookup returns CDR1 MNHEY and CDR2 SVGAGI. V lost 2 bases to trimming and J lost 1 base, with 8 bases between them. The CDR3 spells CASSYETSNTEAFF. The CDR3 nucleotides are TGTGCCAGCAGTTACGAGACATCGAACACTGAAGCTTTCTTT.

This chain joins TRBV27 and TRBJ1-4; maybe TRBD1 (5 bases). Trimming pared 2 bases from V and 8 bases from J, leaving 12 bases between. Germline V gene lookup returns CDR1 MNHEY and CDR2 SMNVEV (reference sequence). The CDR3 consists of 14 residues. CDR3 in amino acids: CASSLRQGWEKLFF. Here the CDR3 DNA reads TGTGCCAGCAGTTTACGGCAGGGATGGGAAAAACTGTTTTTT.

The chain has TRBV10-1 and TRBJ2-3; no clear D gene. Germline CDR1 WNHNN, CDR2 SYGVQD (reference sequence). CDR3 length: 14 residues. Trimming stripped 8 bases from V and 5 bases from J, with 17 bases between. CDR3 DNA: TGCGCCAGCCCCCGCAGGTCTCGCGGAGATACGCAGTATTTT. Amino acids: CASPRRSRGDTQYF.

The rearrangement joins TRBV7-9 to TRBJ1-2; D might be TRBD1 (6 bases). Deletions cut 5 bases from V and 4 bases from J, with 26 bases between. CDR3 length: 18 amino acids. Germline V gene lookup returns CDR1 SEHNR and CDR2 FQNEAQ (reference sequence). The DNA for the CDR3 is TGTGCCAGCAGCACTAAGGGGGGCGGATCAACCTCGACCTATGGCTACACCTTC. This encodes CASSTKGGGSTSTYGYTF.

This clone has a single count. The chain has TRBV18 and TRBJ2-4; no reliable D call. Trimming cost V 0 bases and J 0 bases, with 6 bases left between them. The germline gives CDR1 KGHSH, CDR2 LQKENI. CDR3 size: 15 residues. CDR3 protein: CASSPPTAAKNIQYF. In DNA, the CDR3 is TGTGCCAGCTCACCACCTACCGCAGCCAAAAACATTCAGTACTTC.

This chain connects TRBV29-1 to TRBJ1-2, with a weak D call TRBD1 (5 bases). Germline assignment: CDR1 SQVTM and CDR2 ANQGSEA. The CDR3 consists of 11 residues. V was pared by 3 bases and J by 5 bases, with 7 bases between. The DNA for the CDR3 is TGCAGCGTTGATACAGGTTATGGCTACACCTTC. Translating it yields CSVDTGYGYTF.

This rearrangement joins TRBV25-1 to TRBJ2-3; 13 bases line up with TRBD2. Germline values: CDR1 MGHDK, CDR2 SYGVNS. The CDR3 consists of 18 residues. V lost 1 base, J lost 0 bases, and 4 bases stayed unmatched. The CDR3 region is CASSELGLAGSSTDTQYF. As DNA, the CDR3 is TGTGCCAGCAGTGAATTGGGACTAGCGGGGAGTAGCACAGATACGCAGTATTTT.